This T cell receptor beta chain is from a study of shared clonotypes between healthy human individuals. Study observations and caveats: The study found approximately 5% of naive CD4 clonotypes shared across several donors. Generally, naive subsets (rather than memory subsets) showed larger estimated richness.

To note about this clone: Its specificity is unknown.

CDR3 length equals 16 residues. CDR1 and CDR2 from the germline V gene are ENHRY and SYGVKD. Deletions cut 2 bases from V and 4 bases from J, with 15 bases between. Clones were read by immunoSEQ multiplex PCR, and TCRdb kept only the in-frame ones, dropping some. The sample lists hundreds of thousands of clones, around 73% seen once, with around 1.8% in the top ten. Material: memory CD4+ T cells sorted from blood. Subset here: CD45RA-negative fraction. The clonotype originates from a woman aged 30 to 39 in good health. The gene calls are TRBV10-3 and TRBJ1-3, with D perhaps matching TRBD1 (6 bases). The CDR3 sequence: CAISETRGGGGNTIYF. CDR3 sequence (DNA): TGTGCCATCAGTGAGACTCGTGGAGGGGGAGGAAACACCATATATTTT.